This T cell receptor beta chain was sequenced for a study of TIL therapy for anti-PD-1-resistant metastatic lung cancer. The immunoSEQ assay was v3. Sequencing depth was some 2 million read pairs for survey level, roughly 4.5-6 million for deep. Repertoires were generated with immunoSEQ multiplex PCR, while TCRdb's copy carries only in-frame clones and drops some. Of about 50,000 clones in the sample, about 86% are singletons; the top ten hold 5%. Indicated time point: pre-treatment sample, taken before nivolumab and TIL therapy. Patients were adults with stage 4 NSCLC. Germline V gene lookup returns CDR1 SGHTA and CDR2 FQGNSA. This CDR3 region has 18 residues. After removal of 5 bases from V and 1 base from J, the junction contained 6 bases not matched to a gene. Points from the study as a whole: Patients were highly selected, enriched for treatment-naive, never-smoker and oncogene-addicted cases. Infused TIL clonotypes partially replaced the baseline blood repertoire, then decayed over months.

A note on this clone: What it recognizes is unknown.

The TCR was taken from a person aged 25-85 years with non-small cell lung cancer. This sequence joins TRBV7-2 and TRBJ1-6; 12 positions match TRBD1. This specimen was blood, taken at baseline. Written as DNA, the CDR3 is TGTGCCAGCAGCCACGGGACAGGGGGCTCGTCCTATAATTCACCCCTCCACTTT. This translates into CASSHGTGGSSYNSPLHF.